One and the same sample provided the 25 T cell receptor beta chains below, sequenced in a study of shared clonotypes between healthy human individuals. TCRdb keeps only in-frame clones here, not all; method: immunoSEQ multiplex PCR. The sample lists around 1.9 million clones, about 94% occurring once. CD8 cells regarded as naive lacked CD45RO, were positively chosen for CCR7, and omitted terminally differentiated effector memory CD45RA+ cells. Sequencing used naive CD8+ T cells from PBMCs. The receptors were sampled from a man between 18 and 29 years old in good health. Some clones in this sample may be carry-over from other donors' samples.

This sequence joins TRBV18 and TRBJ2-7; 7 bases line up with TRBD1. V lost 2 bases, J lost 0 bases, and 4 bases stayed unmatched. Germline CDR1 and CDR2: KGHSH and LQKENI. The CDR3 has 15 residues. The CDR3 nucleotides read TGTGCCAGCTCACCAGGACAGGCGCCCTCCTACGAGCAGTACTTC. It is translated as CASSPGQAPSYEQYF.

Written as DNA, the CDR3 is TGTGCCAGCAGTTTTTACGAGTCCTACGAGCAGTACTTC. This encodes CASSFYESYEQYF. The V call is TRBV28, the J call TRBJ2-7; D call uncertain. The CDR3 contains 13 residues. Germline V gene lookup returns CDR1 MDHEN and CDR2 SYDVKM. V lost 3 bases to trimming and J lost 1 base, with 7 bases between them.

For this clone: Other nucleotide sequences from this sample produce the same CDR3. This chain links TRBV10-1 with TRBJ2-3, with no clear D. The CDR3 is made up of 16 amino acids. V was clipped by 3 bases and J by 0 bases, with 13 bases between them. In germline, CDR1 is WNHNN, CDR2 SYGVQD (reference sequence). Here the CDR3 DNA reads TGCGCCAGCAGTGAATCTTCGGGCCCTAGCACAGATACGCAGTATTTT. Its protein product is CASSESSGPSTDTQYF.

The rearrangement joins TRBV19 to TRBJ1-2, with 8 bases fitting TRBD1. Trimming took 6 bases from V and 4 from J; bases not matched to a gene: 4. The germline V gene encodes CDR1 LNHDA and CDR2 SQIVND (reference sequence). This CDR3 is 13 amino acids long. The CDR3 nucleotides are TGTGCCAGTAGGGGGGGACAGGTCTATGGCTACACCTTC. Its translation is CASRGGQVYGYTF.

The CDR3 sequence: CATSRVPTDRDGETQYF. In DNA form, the CDR3 reads TGTGCCACCAGCAGAGTACCGACGGACAGGGACGGAGAGACCCAGTACTTC. The chain combines TRBV15 with TRBJ2-5, with 8 bases aligning to TRBD1. Per the germline V gene, CDR1 is LNHNV and CDR2 is YYDKDF (reference sequence). V shed 1 base, J shed 4 bases, and the junction held 11 bases outside the gene matches. The CDR3 is 17 residues long. Using reference TRBV15 and TRBJ2-5 for the parts outside the CDR3, the full variable domain is DAMVIQNPRYQVTQFGKPVTLSCSQTLNHNVMYWYQQKSSQAPKLLFHYYDKDFNNEADTPDNFQSRRPNTSFCFLDIRSPGLGDTAMYLCATSRVPTDRDGETQYFGPGTRLLVL.

This rearrangement joins TRBV11-2 to TRBJ1-3; 7 positions agree with TRBD1. This CDR3 has 15 residues. Germline assignment: CDR1 SGHAT and CDR2 FQNNGV. The V segment lost 5 bases and the J segment 4 bases; nucleotides outside the gene matches: 8. In DNA, the CDR3 is TGTGCCAGCAGCACCAGGACAGGCTCGGGAAACACCATATATTTT. Translation: CASSTRTGSGNTIYF.

The gene calls are TRBV9 and TRBJ2-6; 8 bases map to TRBD2. The CDR3 sequence is 14 residues long. V shed 3 bases and J 11 bases; nucleotides not matched to a gene: 7. Germline CDR1 and CDR2: SGDLS and YYNGEE. The CDR3 region is CASSGPSGGYVLTF. CDR3 DNA: TGTGCCAGCAGCGGCCCATCGGGGGGGTACGTCCTGACTTTC. Full variable domain (rest looked up from reference TRBV9 and TRBJ2-6): DSGVTQTPKHLITATGQRVTLRCSPRSGDLSVYWYQQSLDQGLQFLIQYYNGEERAKGNILERFSAQQFPDLHSELNLSSLELGDSALYFCASSGPSGGYVLTFGAGSRLTVL.

J is TRBJ2-6 and V is TRBV9; D is perhaps TRBD1 (6 bases). Trimming pared 3 bases from V and 2 bases from J, leaving 18 bases between. Germline lookup yields CDR1 SGDLS and CDR2 YYNGEE. This CDR3 has 18 amino acids. The CDR3 reads CASSASSYSGAGANVLTF. DNA for the CDR3: TGTGCCAGCAGCGCCTCGAGTTATTCAGGGGCTGGGGCCAACGTCCTGACTTTC.

The chain links TRBV7-2 to TRBJ2-1; 10 bases map to TRBD2. Germline CDR1 SGHTA, CDR2 FQGNSA. The CDR3 is 16 residues long. V lost 2 bases, J lost 6 bases, and 7 bases stayed unmatched. The CDR3 region is CASSLRLAGVSNEQFF. CDR3 nucleotide sequence: TGTGCCAGCAGCTTACGGCTAGCGGGAGTTAGCAATGAGCAGTTCTTC. Variable domain in full (rest from reference TRBV7-2 and TRBJ2-1): GAGVSQSPSNKVTEKGKDVELRCDPISGHTALYWYRQSLGQGLEFLIYFQGNSAPDKSGLPSDRFSAERTGGSVSTLTIQRTQQEDSAVYLCASSLRLAGVSNEQFFGPGTRLTVL.

The chain joins TRBV28 to TRBJ1-5, with 7 bases identical to TRBD1. Losses at the gene ends were 5 bases for V and 7 bases for J; bases not matched to a gene: 8. Looked up from germline, CDR1 is MDHEN and CDR2 is SYDVKM. The CDR3 extends over 14 amino acids. In DNA form, the CDR3 reads TGTGCCAGCAGTCTGGACAGGCTCAGCCAGCCCCAGCATTTT. Protein sequence: CASSLDRLSQPQHF.

The V and J genes are TRBV5-5 and TRBJ1-2, with 10 nucleotides matching TRBD1. The junction had 14 bases not matched to a gene; V was cut back by 5 bases and J by 4 bases. CDR1 and CDR2 (germline): SGHKS, YYEKEE (reference sequence). The CDR3 contains 17 residues. The CDR3 sequence is CASSRTGSGTGAYGYTF. In DNA form, the CDR3 reads TGTGCCAGCAGTCGTACGGGTTCTGGGACAGGGGCCTATGGCTACACCTTC.

This clone was observed a few times. This chain uses TRBV7-9 with TRBJ1-5; 7 bases match TRBD1. This CDR3 region has 13 residues. Germline V gene sequence: CDR1 SEHNR, CDR2 FQNEAQ (reference sequence). With 5 bases clipped from V and 7 bases from J, the junction kept 5 bases outside the gene matches. Here the CDR3 DNA reads TGTGCCAGCAGCGAGGGGGCAGGGCAGCCCCAGCATTTT. Its protein is CASSEGAGQPQHF.

J is TRBJ2-1 and V is TRBV6-5, with TRBD2 matching over 10 bases. The length of the CDR3 is 15 residues. The germline gives CDR1 MNHEY, CDR2 SVGAGI. Losses at the gene ends were 5 bases for V and 7 bases for J; bases not matched to a gene: 8. The CDR3 sequence: CASSALAGVANEQFF. CDR3 nucleotides: TGTGCCAGCAGTGCCCTAGCGGGAGTAGCGAATGAGCAGTTCTTC.

CDR3 in amino acids: CASSSEGAAYNEQFF. CDR3 nucleotides: TGTGCCAGCAGTTCAGAGGGAGCGGCCTACAATGAGCAGTTCTTC. J is TRBJ2-1 and V is TRBV6-5, with D maybe TRBD2 (5 bases). The CDR3 length is 15 residues. Deletions cut 4 bases from V and 2 bases from J, with 12 bases between. Germline CDR1 is MNHEY and CDR2 is SVGAGI.

The chain couples TRBV27 to TRBJ2-7; 7 bases fit TRBD2. The CDR3 has 14 amino acids. The germline gives CDR1 MNHEY, CDR2 SMNVEV (reference sequence). V shed 6 bases, J shed 2 bases, and the junction held 7 bases outside the gene matches. The CDR3 is CASSRDYLTYEQYF. CDR3 DNA: TGTGCCAGCAGCAGGGACTACTTAACCTACGAGCAGTACTTC.

The CDR3 loop is CASSYTTGIGQPQHF. The CDR3 DNA reads TGTGCCAGCAGTTACACGACAGGGATTGGTCAGCCCCAGCATTTT. The chain employs TRBV6-5 and TRBJ1-5; 7 nucleotides align to TRBD1. The CDR3 spans 15 residues. Germline V lookup: CDR1 MNHEY, CDR2 SVGAGI. Trimming took 2 bases from V and 6 from J; bases not matched to a gene: 7.

The chain links TRBV19 to TRBJ2-7; D possibly corresponds to TRBD2 (6 bases). CDR3 length: 15 residues. With 4 bases removed from V and 3 bases from J, the gap between germline ends came to 16 bases. Germline V gene sequence: CDR1 LNHDA, CDR2 SQIVND (reference sequence). The CDR3 here is CASSSTAGSNYEQYF. In nucleotides, the CDR3 is TGTGCCAGTAGTAGTACTGCCGGGAGTAACTACGAGCAGTACTTC. Full variable domain (rest looked up from reference TRBV19 and TRBJ2-7): DGGITQSPKYLFRKEGQNVTLSCEQNLNHDAMYWYRQDPGQGLRLIYYSQIVNDFQKGDIAEGYSVSREKKESFPLTVTSAQKNPTAFYLCASSSTAGSNYEQYFGPGTRLTVT.

As concerns this clone: Other DNA variants within this sample encode the same CDR3. This chain joins TRBV28 and TRBJ1-1; TRBD1 might be the D (6 bases). Germline loops: CDR1 MDHEN, CDR2 SYDVKM. CDR3 length: 14 amino acids. V lost 6 bases and J lost 1, with 12 bases in between. CDR3 DNA sequence: TGTGCCAGCAGCCTCTTGGGACAGAACACTGAAGCTTTCTTT. Its protein is CASSLLGQNTEAFF.

About this clone: Other DNA sequences within the sample encode an identical CDR3. CDR3 coding DNA: TGTGCCAGCAGTCCGTCACAGGGCGAAACTGGAAACACCATATATTTT. This codes for CASSPSQGETGNTIYF. This chain uses TRBV27 with TRBJ1-3; maybe TRBD1 (6 bases). The V end was cut by 5 bases, the J end by 2 bases, with 16 bases between. The germline gives CDR1 MNHEY, CDR2 SMNVEV (reference sequence). The CDR3 sequence is 16 residues long.

The J gene is TRBJ2-3, the V gene TRBV28; D possibly corresponds to TRBD1 (5 bases). The V gene lost 4 bases and the J gene lost 2 bases, with 10 bases spanning the gap. CDR1 is MDHEN, CDR2 SYDVKM, per germline. The CDR3 is made up of 14 amino acids. The CDR3 is CASSYDRNTDTQYF. Here the CDR3 DNA reads TGTGCCAGCAGTTACGACAGAAACACAGATACGCAGTATTTT.

In DNA form, the CDR3 reads TGTGCCAGCAGTGAAGCGGGGCACTCCTACGAGCAGTACTTC. Its protein product is CASSEAGHSYEQYF. The chain uses TRBV2 and TRBJ2-7, with D perhaps matching TRBD1 (5 bases). Trimming removed 0 bases from V and 0 bases from J, with 6 bases in between. The V gene's germline CDR1 is SNHLY and CDR2 FYNNEI. The length of the CDR3 is 14 residues.

The CDR3 DNA reads as TGTGCCAGCAGCCAACTCCATCGGGACATTCAGTACTTC. It encodes CASSQLHRDIQYF. The V call is TRBV14, the J call TRBJ2-4, with unresolved D. Trimming stripped 2 bases from V and 8 bases from J, with 10 bases between. Germline assignment: CDR1 SGHDN and CDR2 FVKESK. This CDR3 has 13 amino acids.

This clone has only a few counts. The chain joins TRBV18 to TRBJ1-5; D call uncertain. The germline V gene encodes CDR1 KGHSH and CDR2 LQKENI. V lost 2 bases to trimming and J lost 7 bases, with 15 bases between them. The CDR3 has 15 residues. The CDR3 region is CASSPSDGPGQPQHF. In DNA, the CDR3 is TGTGCCAGCTCACCATCTGACGGGCCGGGCCAGCCCCAGCATTTT.

With regard to this clone: Other DNA sequences from this sample encode an identical CDR3 as well. The V and J genes are TRBV4-3 and TRBJ2-2; D not resolved. The V and J ends lost 0 bases and 0 bases respectively, with 5 bases between them. Germline values: CDR1 LGHNA, CDR2 YSLEER. This CDR3 spans 15 amino acids. DNA for the CDR3: TGCGCCAGCAGCCAAGACCGGGCGAACACCGGGGAGCTGTTTTTT. This encodes CASSQDRANTGELFF.

The V and J genes are TRBV19 and TRBJ1-1; D not certain. Germline loops: CDR1 LNHDA, CDR2 SQIVND (reference sequence). V was cut by 5 bases and J by 3 bases, with 16 bases left in between. The CDR3 consists of 15 residues. In DNA, the CDR3 is TGTGCCAGTAGTCCTTGGTCGGGTGGGGACACTGAAGCTTTCTTT. It codes for CASSPWSGGDTEAFF.